This TCR beta chain appears in the sequencing data of a study of cytomegalovirus exposure and HLA in healthy donors. The primer mix had 60 Vbeta and 13 Jbeta primers. In the original workflow: Later analysis identified approximately 80 million unique TCR beta chains, about 10 million shared. The table came from immunoSEQ multiplex PCR; TCRdb's copy has only in-frame clones and leaves some out. Clone size and the V and J calls come from that table; the DNA yielded D and trimming. The data hold 100,000 or so clones, with roughly three quarters observed a single time. Study-level results: Per published reports, the classifier diagnosed cytomegalovirus status with high specificity and sensitivity.

The donors were healthy bone marrow donors. CDR3 length: 16 residues. V shed 6 bases, J shed 1 base, and the junction held 13 bases outside the gene matches. CDR1 is SQVTM, CDR2 ANQGSEA, per germline. About this clone: Its antigen is as yet unknown.

The sequenced sample was PBMCs. The clonotype comes from a male donor in good health and CMV-seronegative. The V and J genes are TRBV29-1 and TRBJ2-3; 7 bases align to TRBD2. CDR3 in amino acids: CSVPDWASGGTDTQYF. The CDR3 nucleotides read TGCAGCGTGCCGGACTGGGCTAGCGGAGGCACAGATACGCAGTATTTT.